A single sample gave rise to the 2 T cell receptor beta chains below, sequenced in a study of blood T cell repertoires in COVID-19. The repertoire was sequenced with immunoSEQ multiplex PCR; TCRdb's copy has only in-frame clones and lacks some. The repertoire includes some 240,000 clones, approximately 90% of them detected once, and over 0.75% sits in the top ten. Material: peripheral blood. The receptors derive from a man between 60 and 75 years old with COVID-19, enrolled during active disease.

The sample holds a few counts of this clone. The rearrangement joins TRBV11-2 to TRBJ2-3, with 7 positions matching TRBD2. CDR1 and CDR2 (germline): SGHAT, FQNNGV. V was pared by 8 bases and J by 6 bases, with 5 bases of the junction left unmatched. The length of the CDR3 is 12 residues. The CDR3 sequence: CASGRVADTQYF. CDR3 sequence (DNA): TGTGCCAGCGGGAGGGTGGCGGATACGCAGTATTTT.

CDR3 coding DNA: TGTGGCAGTGCATCCGCAGCCCTGCGGCGGGGGTTTCACAGAGTTTGCTACGAGCAGTACTTC. The encoded protein is CGSASAALRRGFHRVCYEQYF. The chain recombines TRBV8-1 with TRBJ2-7; the table's TRBD2 call for D was not verified on the DNA. TRBV8-1 is deemed a pseudogene. This CDR3 has 21 amino acids.